This T cell receptor (beta chain) was captured in a study of blood T cell repertoires in COVID-19. Study information: Sites across the United States, Italy and Spain contributed samples from acute and convalescent COVID-19.

Measured with immunoSEQ multiplex PCR; TCRdb has only the in-frame clones, and not every one. The profile shows 250,000 to 300,000 clones, approximately 89% of them singletons. Participants spanned ages about 18 to 95 years and resided in 20 to 30 US areas. The V gene's germline CDR1 is SGHRS and CDR2 YFSETQ. The CDR3 has 16 amino acids. V lost 0 bases and J 0 bases, leaving 10 bases between the germline ends. Sequenced: PBMCs or T cells enriched from blood (not recorded which). The source is a woman aged 50 to 60 who had been exposed to COVID-19. V is TRBV5-1 and J is TRBJ1-3; D is unclear. CDR3 amino acids: CASSLDGSFSGNTIYF. In DNA, the CDR3 is TGCGCCAGCAGCTTGGACGGGTCTTTCTCTGGAAACACCATATATTTT.